Presented here are 22 T cell receptor beta chains from one specimen sequenced in a study of Ad26.COV2.S vaccination and SARS-CoV-2 variants. The treatment denotes: about 20 received Ad26.COV2.S at low or high dose, single or two shots; about 5 received placebo; per-sample allocation not given. At day 63 after the first vaccine or placebo injection, samples were drawn. Some clones are missing from TCRdb's copy, which holds only in-frame ones; the method was immunoSEQ multiplex PCR. The sample carries about 680,000 clones, 80% to 90% recorded once. Source: peripheral blood, taken in a trial of Ad26.COV2.S vaccine versus placebo. The receptors stem from a person aged 18-60 years who received the Ad26.COV2.S COVID-19 vaccine or a placebo.

V gene TRBV5-5 combines with J gene TRBJ2-1; TRBD1 is a possible D gene (6 bases). Trimming removed 5 bases from V and 0 bases from J, with 15 bases in between. Germline V gives CDR1 SGHKS, CDR2 YYEKEE (reference sequence). The CDR3 has 16 residues. The CDR3 protein is CASRSHRDNSYNEQFF. The DNA of the CDR3 is TGTGCCAGCAGATCTCACCGGGACAACTCCTACAATGAGCAGTTCTTC. Filled out from reference TRBV5-5 and TRBJ2-1, the complete variable domain reads DAGVTQSPTHLIKTRGQQVTLRCSPISGHKSVSWYQQVLGQGPQFIFQYYEKEERGRGNFPDRFSARQFPNYSSELNVNALLLGDSALYLCASRSHRDNSYNEQFFGPGTRLTVL.

The rearrangement uses TRBV10-3 and TRBJ2-2; 12 bases are a match to TRBD2. CDR3 length equals 15 residues. The germline V gene encodes CDR1 ENHRY and CDR2 SYGVKD. The V gene end was trimmed by 8 bases and the J gene end by 8 bases; junction bases not matched to a gene: 9. This CDR3 is CAIRLAGDPGGELFF. CDR3 in DNA: TGTGCCATCCGACTAGCGGGAGATCCGGGAGGGGAGCTGTTTTTT.

The V gene is TRBV7-9, the J gene TRBJ1-1, with D tentatively TRBD1 (6 bases). This CDR3 spans 13 amino acids. The V gene's germline CDR1 is SEHNR and CDR2 FQNEAQ (reference sequence). V dropped 4 bases and J dropped 1 base, with 7 bases sitting between them. CDR3 amino acids: CASSSRGNTEAFF. The CDR3 nucleotides are TGTGCCAGCAGCTCCAGGGGGAACACTGAAGCTTTCTTT.

This clone came up once. This chain uses TRBV7-2 with TRBJ1-2; D gene unclear. The CDR3 is 13 residues long. Trimming removed 5 bases from V and 3 bases from J, with 10 bases in between. Germline CDR1 is SGHTA and CDR2 is FQGNSA. CDR3 sequence: CASSMDGDYGYTF. DNA for the CDR3: TGTGCCAGCAGCATGGACGGCGACTATGGCTACACCTTC. The complete variable domain, with remaining parts taken from reference TRBV7-2 and TRBJ1-2, reads GAGVSQSPSNKVTEKGKDVELRCDPISGHTALYWYRQSLGQGLEFLIYFQGNSAPDKSGLPSDRFSAERTGGSVSTLTIQRTQQEDSAVYLCASSMDGDYGYTFGSGTRLTVV.

The rearrangement uses TRBV3-1 (or the pseudogene TRBV3-2) and TRBJ2-1, with 10 positions matching TRBD2. J lost 6 bases, V lost 0 bases, and 17 bases had no gene match. Germline CDR1 LGHDT, CDR2 YNNKEL (reference sequence). This CDR3 has 20 amino acids. The CDR3 loop is CASSQEGGGTGTSAFNEQFF. CDR3 in DNA: TGTGCCAGCAGCCAAGAGGGAGGGGGAACCGGGACTAGCGCCTTCAATGAGCAGTTCTTC.

The chain links TRBV2 to TRBJ1-5, with a weak D call TRBD1 (6 bases). The V and J ends lost 8 bases and 4 bases respectively, with 18 bases between them. Germline lookup yields CDR1 SNHLY and CDR2 FYNNEI. The CDR3 runs to 15 residues. Here the CDR3 reads CASCREGDRNQPQHF. CDR3 bases: TGTGCCAGCTGTCGGGAGGGGGATCGGAATCAGCCCCAGCATTTT.

The genes are TRBV30 and TRBJ1-4; 11 bases map to TRBD1. Germline CDR1 GTSNPN, CDR2 SVGIG (reference sequence). V shed 2 bases, J shed 7 bases, and the junction held 3 bases outside the gene matches. The CDR3 length is 14 residues. CDR3 in amino acids: CAWSRGTGGEKLFF. CDR3 coding DNA: TGTGCCTGGAGTAGGGGGACAGGGGGTGAAAAACTGTTTTTT.

This clone was seen only once. This rearrangement joins TRBV6-2 or TRBV6-3 to TRBJ2-1; 7 bases are a match to TRBD1. Unmatched junction bases numbered 9, after V lost 4 bases and J lost 0 bases. In germline, CDR1 is MNHEY, CDR2 SVGEGT. The CDR3 is 17 amino acids. In nucleotides, the CDR3 is TGTGCCAGCAGTTTAAGGGGCTCAGGGGGCTCCTACAATGAGCAGTTCTTC. The encoded protein is CASSLRGSGGSYNEQFF.

The chain's CDR3 is CASSGTHNSPLHF. The CDR3 DNA reads as TGTGCCAGTTCCGGGACACATAATTCACCCCTCCACTTT. The gene calls are TRBV6-5 and TRBJ1-6; the D gene is possibly TRBD1 (6 bases). V dropped 9 bases and J dropped 5 bases, with 11 bases sitting between them. CDR1 is MNHEY and CDR2 is SVGAGI in the germline V gene. This CDR3 region has 13 residues.

There are a few counts of this clone. The chain has TRBV7-9 and TRBJ1-1; D is undetermined. This CDR3 has 13 residues. Looked up from germline, CDR1 is SEHNR and CDR2 is FQNEAQ (reference sequence). Trimming removed 6 bases at V and 4 bases at J, with 12 bases between. The CDR3 DNA is TGTGCCAGCAGTCCCGCCTCCCTCACTGAAGCTTTCTTT. Protein sequence: CASSPASLTEAFF.

V and J are TRBV19 and TRBJ1-3, with D perhaps matching TRBD1 (5 bases). Germline V lookup: CDR1 LNHDA, CDR2 SQIVND (reference sequence). The CDR3 covers 14 residues. V lost 5 bases and J lost 1, with 9 bases in between. In DNA, the CDR3 is TGTGCCAGTAGTGCAGACAGTTCTGGAAACACCATATATTTT. The encoded protein is CASSADSSGNTIYF. Using reference TRBV19 and TRBJ1-3 for the parts outside the CDR3, the full variable domain is DGGITQSPKYLFRKEGQNVTLSCEQNLNHDAMYWYRQDPGQGLRLIYYSQIVNDFQKGDIAEGYSVSREKKESFPLTVTSAQKNPTAFYLCASSADSSGNTIYFGEGSWLTVV.

This chain connects TRBV7-2 to TRBJ2-5; 15 positions match TRBD2. V shed 5 bases and J 3 bases; nucleotides not matched to a gene: 7. The CDR3 consists of 17 residues. Germline assignment: CDR1 SGHTA and CDR2 FQGNSA. DNA of the CDR3: TGTGCCAGCAGCCCCCCGGGACTAGCGGGGGGCAAAGAGACCCAGTACTTC. This encodes CASSPPGLAGGKETQYF.

J is TRBJ1-3 and V is TRBV29-1; D not certain. V shed 7 bases and J shed 0 bases, with 10 bases lying between them. Germline lookup yields CDR1 SQVTM and CDR2 ANQGSEA. CDR3 length: 13 residues. The CDR3 DNA follows: TGCAGCGGCACACTGAGCTCTGGAAACACCATATATTTT. It yields the protein CSGTLSSGNTIYF.

This chain joins TRBV30 and TRBJ1-6; D perhaps matches TRBD1 (5 bases). Trimming shortened V by 3 bases and J by 8 bases, and 8 bases separated the two germline ends. The CDR3 contains 12 residues. CDR1 GTSNPN and CDR2 SVGIG come from the germline V gene (reference sequence). CDR3 DNA: TGTGCCTGGAGAGACAGTTATTCACCCCTCCACTTT. Amino acid sequence: CAWRDSYSPLHF.

This chain uses TRBV29-1 with TRBJ2-1; perhaps TRBD2 as D (7 bases). The CDR3 is 15 amino acids. V was cut by 7 bases and J by 2 bases, with 18 bases left in between. CDR1 SQVTM and CDR2 ANQGSEA come from the germline V gene. This CDR3 reads CSAGGGGPPYNEQFF. In DNA, the CDR3 is TGCAGCGCTGGAGGGGGAGGGCCCCCCTACAATGAGCAGTTCTTC.

V and J are TRBV19 and TRBJ2-4, with TRBD1 as a possible D gene (7 bases). The CDR3 has 16 residues. V was pared by 5 bases and J by 0 bases, with 14 bases between. The germline CDR1 and CDR2 sequences are LNHDA and SQIVND (reference sequence). The CDR3 DNA reads TGTGCCAGTAGTGCGGGACAGACCATAGCCAAAAACATTCAGTACTTC. Translation: CASSAGQTIAKNIQYF.

The genes are TRBV7-8 and TRBJ1-5; 7 nucleotides align to TRBD1. Germline loops: CDR1 SGHVS, CDR2 FQNEAQ. This CDR3 region has 14 residues. Unmatched junction bases numbered 4, after V lost 5 bases and J lost 3 bases. CDR3: CASSPTGPNQPQHF. The CDR3 DNA sequence: TGTGCCAGCAGCCCGACAGGGCCCAATCAGCCCCAGCATTTT.

This clone occurred a few times. The rearrangement links TRBV19 to TRBJ1-1; D is perhaps TRBD1 (5 bases). The CDR3 has 16 amino acids. The V gene lost 4 bases and the J gene lost 4 bases, with 19 bases spanning the gap. The germline V gene has CDR1 LNHDA and CDR2 SQIVND (reference sequence). CDR3 residues: CASSNPPVGAFTEAFF. The CDR3 coding sequence is TGTGCCAGTAGTAATCCGCCGGTCGGGGCGTTCACTGAAGCTTTCTTT.

The chain recombines TRBV18 with TRBJ1-6; no firm D call. V lost 3 bases to trimming and J lost 10 bases, with 13 bases between them. Per germline, CDR1 KGHSH and CDR2 LQKENI. The CDR3 sequence is 14 residues long. The CDR3 bases are TGTGCCAGCTCACCCCGGGAGACTGGCTCACCCCTCCACTTT. It is translated as CASSPRETGSPLHF.

This sequence joins TRBV7-9 and TRBJ2-7; 10 nucleotides line up with TRBD1. This CDR3 contains 13 residues. Germline V lookup: CDR1 SEHNR, CDR2 FQNEAQ (reference sequence). With 6 bases clipped from V and 2 bases from J, the junction kept 1 base outside the gene matches. CDR3 in DNA: TGTGCCAGCAGAGGGACAGGGGCCTACGAGCAGTACTTC. Its translation is CASRGTGAYEQYF.

The V call is TRBV6-6, the J call TRBJ2-7; TRBD1 matches 10 bases. V gave up 6 bases and J gave up 2 bases; unmatched junction bases: 10. The CDR3 spans 16 residues. CDR1 is MNHNY and CDR2 is SVGAGI in the germline V gene (reference sequence). The CDR3 DNA sequence: TGTGCCAGCAGCCCTATTATGGGACAGGGGACCTACGAGCAGTACTTC. Its protein is CASSPIMGQGTYEQYF.

This clone occurred a few times. V is TRBV5-1 and J is TRBJ2-7; 8 bases agree with TRBD2. V lost 3 bases and J lost 2; bases outside the gene matches: 4. Germline CDR1 SGHRS, CDR2 YFSETQ. There are 14 residues in the CDR3. CDR3 sequence reads: CASSSGGTPYEQYF. DNA of the CDR3: TGCGCCAGCAGCTCGGGGGGGACTCCCTACGAGCAGTACTTC.